One and the same sample provided the 4 T cell receptor beta chains below, sequenced in a study of blood T cell repertoires in COVID-19. Sequencing used immunoSEQ multiplex PCR; TCRdb keeps in-frame clones, though not all of them. The table lists around 53,000 clones, about 76% of them singletons, with approximately 24% in the top ten. The sequencing sample was made of peripheral blood. The receptor source for this set is a man aged 45 to 65 with active or convalescent COVID-19.

This chain joins TRBV7-2 and TRBJ1-2; possibly TRBD1 for D (6 bases). CDR1 and CDR2 from the germline V gene are SGHTA and FQGNSA. The V and J ends lost 5 bases and 7 bases respectively, with 14 bases between them. The CDR3 totals 13 residues. CDR3 residues: CASSPGASRGYTF. CDR3 sequence (DNA): TGTGCCAGCAGCCCAGGGGCGAGTCGTGGCTACACCTTC.

This clone was detected a few times. V and J are TRBV4-2 and TRBJ2-7, with 9 bases lining up with TRBD1. Germline CDR1 is LGHNA and CDR2 is YNFKEQ. The CDR3 totals 14 residues. V lost 4 bases, J lost 3 bases, and 4 bases stayed unmatched. CDR3 amino acids: CASSRPGQGYEQYF. The DNA of the CDR3 is TGTGCCAGCAGCCGACCGGGACAGGGCTACGAGCAGTACTTC.

The J gene is TRBJ2-3, the V gene TRBV2; TRBD2 agrees at 7 bases. CDR3 length equals 16 residues. Germline loops: CDR1 SNHLY, CDR2 FYNNEI. Trimming took 6 bases from V and 2 from J; bases not matched to a gene: 11. The CDR3 DNA reads as TGTGCCAGCAGCCCCTTGGCAGCGGGGTCCACAGATACGCAGTATTTT. Translation gives CASSPLAAGSTDTQYF.

The chain carries TRBV3-1 (or the pseudogene TRBV3-2) and TRBJ2-5; 7 bases match TRBD2. The germline V gene has CDR1 LGHDT and CDR2 YNNKEL (reference sequence). V lost 8 bases to trimming and J lost 4 bases; unmatched junction nucleotides: 10. The CDR3 spans 14 residues. CDR3 DNA sequence: TGTGCCAGCTACCAGCGGGACGGCGGAGAGACCCAGTACTTC. This sequence encodes CASYQRDGGETQYF.